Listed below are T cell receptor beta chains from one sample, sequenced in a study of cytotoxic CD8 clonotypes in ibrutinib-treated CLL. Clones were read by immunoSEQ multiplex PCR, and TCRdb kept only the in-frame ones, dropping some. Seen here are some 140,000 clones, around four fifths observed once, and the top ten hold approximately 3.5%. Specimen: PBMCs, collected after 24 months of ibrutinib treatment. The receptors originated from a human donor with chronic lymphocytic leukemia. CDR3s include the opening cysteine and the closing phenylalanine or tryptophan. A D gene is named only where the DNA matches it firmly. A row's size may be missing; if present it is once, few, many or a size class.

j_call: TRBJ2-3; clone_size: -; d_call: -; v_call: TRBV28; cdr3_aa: CASTPRRGNADTQYF; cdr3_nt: TGTGCCAGCACCCCCCGTAGGGGGAACGCAGATACGCAGTATTTT
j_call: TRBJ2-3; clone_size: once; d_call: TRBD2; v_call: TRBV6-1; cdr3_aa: CASSLLARTDTQYF; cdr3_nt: TGTGCCAGCAGCTTACTAGCGCGCACAGATACGCAGTATTTT
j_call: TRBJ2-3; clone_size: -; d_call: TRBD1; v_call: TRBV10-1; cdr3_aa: CASSREPGTGAGDTQYF; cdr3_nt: TGCGCCAGCAGCCGTGAGCCCGGGACAGGGGCTGGGGATACGCAGTATTTT
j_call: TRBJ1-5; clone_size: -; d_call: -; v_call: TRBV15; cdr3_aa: CATSRNEGVYSNQPQHF; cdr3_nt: TGTGCCACCAGCAGGAACGAGGGGGTTTATAGCAATCAGCCCCAGCATTTT
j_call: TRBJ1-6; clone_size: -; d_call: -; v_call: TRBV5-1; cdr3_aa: CASSLAVGPSSYNSPLHF; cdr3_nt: TGCGCCAGCAGCTTGGCGGTGGGCCCGAGCTCCTATAATTCACCCCTCCACTTT
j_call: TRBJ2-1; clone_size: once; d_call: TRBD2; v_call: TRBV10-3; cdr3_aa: CAISDPSSGGDPPDNNEQFF; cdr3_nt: TGTGCCATCAGTGACCCCTCTAGCGGGGGGGACCCACCCGACAACAATGAGCAGTTCTTC
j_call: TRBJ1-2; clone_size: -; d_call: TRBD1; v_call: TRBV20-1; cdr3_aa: CSAGTGYGYTF; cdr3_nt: TGCAGTGCTGGGACAGGATATGGCTACACCTTC
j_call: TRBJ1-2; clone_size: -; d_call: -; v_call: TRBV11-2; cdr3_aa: CASSLLQGLGYTF; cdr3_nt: TGTGCCAGCAGCTTACTGCAGGGGCTTGGCTACACCTTC
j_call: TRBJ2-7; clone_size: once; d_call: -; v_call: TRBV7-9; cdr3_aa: CASSIRSAGPYEQYF; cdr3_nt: TGTGCCAGCAGCATTAGGAGCGCAGGGCCCTACGAGCAGTACTTC
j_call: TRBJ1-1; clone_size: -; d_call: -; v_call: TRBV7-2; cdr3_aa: CASSPLKWEGTHTEAFF; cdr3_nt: TGTGCCAGCAGCCCCTTAAAGTGGGAGGGGACTCACACTGAAGCTTTCTTT
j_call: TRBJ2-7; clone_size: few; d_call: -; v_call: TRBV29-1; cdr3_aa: CSVRSSYEQYF; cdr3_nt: TGCAGCGTTCGCAGTTCCTACGAGCAGTACTTC
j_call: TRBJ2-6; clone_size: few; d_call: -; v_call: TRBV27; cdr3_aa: CASSFTGANVLTF; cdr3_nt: TGTGCCAGCAGTTTTACTGGGGCCAACGTCCTGACTTTC
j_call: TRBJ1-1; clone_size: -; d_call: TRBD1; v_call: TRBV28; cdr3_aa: CASSLSGTGAEAFF; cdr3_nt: TGTGCCAGCAGTTTATCTGGGACAGGGGCTGAAGCTTTCTTT
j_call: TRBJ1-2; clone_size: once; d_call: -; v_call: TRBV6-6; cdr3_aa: CASRGVNYGYTF; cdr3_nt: TGTGCCAGCAGGGGGGTTAACTATGGCTACACCTTC
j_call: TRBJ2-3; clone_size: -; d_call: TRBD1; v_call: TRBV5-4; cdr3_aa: CASSQRTGSTDTQYF; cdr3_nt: TGTGCCAGCAGCCAGAGGACAGGGAGCACAGATACGCAGTATTTT
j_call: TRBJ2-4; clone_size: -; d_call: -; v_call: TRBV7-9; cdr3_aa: CASTSTEGVRQYF; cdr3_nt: TGTGCCAGCACCTCCACGGAGGGGGTCAGACAGTACTTC
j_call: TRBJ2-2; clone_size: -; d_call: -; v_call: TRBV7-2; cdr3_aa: CASSLALTGELFF; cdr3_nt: TGTGCCAGCAGCTTAGCTCTGACCGGGGAGCTGTTTTTT
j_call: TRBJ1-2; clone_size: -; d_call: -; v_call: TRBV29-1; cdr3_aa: CSVGGSYGYTF; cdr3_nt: TGCAGCGTTGGAGGGTCCTATGGCTACACCTTC
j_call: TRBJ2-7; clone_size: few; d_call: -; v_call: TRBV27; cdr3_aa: CATRTRSEQYF; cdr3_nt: TGTGCCACCCGTACACGCTCCGAGCAGTACTTC
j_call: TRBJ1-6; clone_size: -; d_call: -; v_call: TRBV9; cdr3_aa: CASSVGDSYNSPLHF; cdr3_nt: TGTGCCAGCAGCGTAGGCGACAGCTATAATTCACCCCTCCACTTT
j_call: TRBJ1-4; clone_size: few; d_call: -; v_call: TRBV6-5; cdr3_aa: CATASGQDEKLFF; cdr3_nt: TGTGCCACCGCTTCGGGCCAAGATGAAAAACTGTTTTTT
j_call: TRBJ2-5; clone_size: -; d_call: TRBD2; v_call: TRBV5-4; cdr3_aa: CASSPLRGGAGGQETQYF; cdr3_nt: TGTGCCAGCAGCCCACTCCGGGGTGGAGCGGGGGGCCAAGAGACCCAGTACTTC
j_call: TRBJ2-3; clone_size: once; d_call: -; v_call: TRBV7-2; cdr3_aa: CASSLAVGTDTQYF; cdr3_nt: TGTGCCAGCAGCTTAGCGGTCGGCACAGATACGCAGTATTTT
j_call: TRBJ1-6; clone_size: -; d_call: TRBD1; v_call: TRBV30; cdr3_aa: CAWSPGQSNSPLHF; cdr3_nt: TGTGCCTGGAGTCCGGGACAGAGTAATTCACCCCTCCACTTT
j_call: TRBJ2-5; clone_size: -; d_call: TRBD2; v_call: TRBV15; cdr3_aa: CATSSGGGARMRGTQYF; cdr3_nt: TGTGCCACCAGCAGCGGCGGGGGGGCTAGAATGAGAGGGACCCAGTACTTC
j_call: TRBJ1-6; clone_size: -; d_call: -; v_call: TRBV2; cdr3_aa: CASSEGPLSYNSPLHF; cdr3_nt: TGTGCCAGCAGTGAGGGGCCCTTGTCTTATAATTCACCCCTCCACTTT
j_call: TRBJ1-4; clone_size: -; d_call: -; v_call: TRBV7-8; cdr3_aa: CASSFTHLNGGLFF; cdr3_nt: TGTGCCAGCAGCTTTACGCATCTAAATGGCGGACTGTTTTTT
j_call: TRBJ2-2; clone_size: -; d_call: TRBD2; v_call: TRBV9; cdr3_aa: CASSLRLAGNTGELFF; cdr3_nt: TGTGCCAGCAGCCTCAGACTAGCGGGGAACACCGGGGAGCTGTTTTTT